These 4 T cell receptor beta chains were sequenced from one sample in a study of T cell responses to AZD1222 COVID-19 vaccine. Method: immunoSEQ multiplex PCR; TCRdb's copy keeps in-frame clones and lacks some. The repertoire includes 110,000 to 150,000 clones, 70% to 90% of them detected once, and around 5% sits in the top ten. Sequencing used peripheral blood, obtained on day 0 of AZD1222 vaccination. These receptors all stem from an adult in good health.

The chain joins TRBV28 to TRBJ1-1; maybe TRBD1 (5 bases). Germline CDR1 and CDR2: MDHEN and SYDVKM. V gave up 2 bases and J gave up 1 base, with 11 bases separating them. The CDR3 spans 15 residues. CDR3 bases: TGTGCCAGCAGTTTAAAGGGGCCGAGGAACACTGAAGCTTTCTTT. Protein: CASSLKGPRNTEAFF.

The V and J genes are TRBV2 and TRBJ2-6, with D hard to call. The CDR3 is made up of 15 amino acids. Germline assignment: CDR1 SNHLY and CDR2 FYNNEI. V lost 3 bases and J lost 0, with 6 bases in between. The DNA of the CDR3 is TGTGCCAGCAGTGATTTGGGCTCTGGGGCCAACGTCCTGACTTTC. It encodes CASSDLGSGANVLTF.

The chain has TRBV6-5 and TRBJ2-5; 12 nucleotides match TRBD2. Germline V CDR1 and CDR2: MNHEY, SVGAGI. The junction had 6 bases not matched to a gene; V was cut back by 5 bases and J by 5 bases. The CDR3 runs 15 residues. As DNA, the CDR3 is TGTGCCAGCAGTCTAGCGGGGGGGCCTATGGAGACCCAGTACTTC. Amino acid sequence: CASSLAGGPMETQYF.

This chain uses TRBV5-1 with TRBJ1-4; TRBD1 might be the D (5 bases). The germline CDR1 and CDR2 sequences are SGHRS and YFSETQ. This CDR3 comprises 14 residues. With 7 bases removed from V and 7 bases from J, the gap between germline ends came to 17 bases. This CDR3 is CASSFGHGGEKLFF. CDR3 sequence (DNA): TGCGCCAGCTCCTTCGGCCATGGGGGTGAAAAACTGTTTTTT. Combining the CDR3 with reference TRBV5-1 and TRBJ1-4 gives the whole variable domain KAGVTQTPRYLIKTRGQQVTLSCSPISGHRSVSWYQQTPGQGLQFLFEYFSETQRNKGNFPGRFSGRQFSNSRSEMNVSTLELGDSALYLCASSFGHGGEKLFFGSGTQLSVL.